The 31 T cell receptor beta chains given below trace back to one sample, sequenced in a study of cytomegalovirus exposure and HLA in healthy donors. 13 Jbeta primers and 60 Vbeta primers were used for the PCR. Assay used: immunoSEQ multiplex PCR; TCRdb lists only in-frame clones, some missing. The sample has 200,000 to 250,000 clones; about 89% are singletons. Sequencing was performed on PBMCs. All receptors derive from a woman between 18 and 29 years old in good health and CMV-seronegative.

This CDR3 reads CAWSAQGAQGANVLTF. The CDR3 region has the DNA TGTGCCTGGAGTGCTCAGGGGGCGCAGGGGGCCAACGTCCTGACTTTC. The V call is TRBV30, the J call TRBJ2-6; the match to TRBD1 covers 8 bases. J lost 4 bases, V lost 1 base, and 6 bases had no gene match. The CDR3 sequence is 16 residues long. CDR1 is GTSNPN, CDR2 SVGIG, per germline (reference sequence).

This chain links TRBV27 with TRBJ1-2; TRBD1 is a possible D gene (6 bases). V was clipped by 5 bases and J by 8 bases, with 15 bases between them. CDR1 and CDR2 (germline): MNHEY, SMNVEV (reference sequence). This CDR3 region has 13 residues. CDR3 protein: CASSALRTEGYTF. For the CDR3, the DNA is TGTGCCAGCAGTGCGCTACGGACAGAAGGCTACACCTTC.

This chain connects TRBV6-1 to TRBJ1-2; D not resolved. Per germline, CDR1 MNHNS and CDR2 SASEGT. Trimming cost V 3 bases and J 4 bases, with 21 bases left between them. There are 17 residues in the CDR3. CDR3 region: CASSEGVGDQSAYGYTF. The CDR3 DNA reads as TGTGCCAGCAGTGAGGGAGTGGGAGACCAAAGCGCCTATGGCTACACCTTC.

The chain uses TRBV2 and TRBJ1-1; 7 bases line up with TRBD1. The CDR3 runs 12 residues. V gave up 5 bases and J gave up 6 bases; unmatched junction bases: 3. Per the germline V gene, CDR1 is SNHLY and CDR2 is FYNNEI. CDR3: CASSPGTAEAFF. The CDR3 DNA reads TGTGCCAGCAGTCCAGGGACAGCTGAAGCTTTCTTT.

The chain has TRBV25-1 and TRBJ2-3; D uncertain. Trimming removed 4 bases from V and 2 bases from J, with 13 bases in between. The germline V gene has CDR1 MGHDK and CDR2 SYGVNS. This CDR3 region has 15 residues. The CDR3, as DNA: TGTGCCAGCAGTGTAACAGCCAAACCCACAGATACGCAGTATTTT. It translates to CASSVTAKPTDTQYF.

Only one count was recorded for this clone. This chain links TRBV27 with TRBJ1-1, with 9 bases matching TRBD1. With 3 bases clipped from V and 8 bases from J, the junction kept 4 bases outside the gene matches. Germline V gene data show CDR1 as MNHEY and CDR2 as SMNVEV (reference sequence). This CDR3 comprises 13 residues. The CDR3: CASSLEQGAEAFF. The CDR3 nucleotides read TGTGCCAGCAGTTTGGAACAGGGGGCAGAAGCTTTCTTT.

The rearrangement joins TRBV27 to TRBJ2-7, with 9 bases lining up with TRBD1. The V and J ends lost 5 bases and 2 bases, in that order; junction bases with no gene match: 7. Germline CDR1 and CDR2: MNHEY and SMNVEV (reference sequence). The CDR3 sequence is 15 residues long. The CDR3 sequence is CASSATGTGPYEQYF. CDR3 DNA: TGTGCCAGCAGTGCTACCGGGACAGGGCCCTACGAGCAGTACTTC.

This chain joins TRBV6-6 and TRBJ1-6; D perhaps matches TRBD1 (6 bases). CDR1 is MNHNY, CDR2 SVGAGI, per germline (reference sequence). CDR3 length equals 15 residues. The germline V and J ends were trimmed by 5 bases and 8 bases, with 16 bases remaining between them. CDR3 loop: CASSPGRGFHSPLHF. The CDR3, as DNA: TGTGCCAGCAGTCCGGGAAGGGGGTTTCATTCACCCCTCCACTTT.

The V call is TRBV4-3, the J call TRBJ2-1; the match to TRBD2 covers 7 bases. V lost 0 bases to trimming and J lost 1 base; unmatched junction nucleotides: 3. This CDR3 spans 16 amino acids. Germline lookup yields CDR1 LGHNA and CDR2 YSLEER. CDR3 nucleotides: TGCGCCAGCAGCCAAGACGGCGGGGGATCCTACAATGAGCAGTTCTTC. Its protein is CASSQDGGGSYNEQFF.

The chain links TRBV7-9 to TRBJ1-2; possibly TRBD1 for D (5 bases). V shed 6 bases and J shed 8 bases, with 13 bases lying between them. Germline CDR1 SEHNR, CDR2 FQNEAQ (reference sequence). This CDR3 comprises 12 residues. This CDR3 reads CASRGSEGGYTF. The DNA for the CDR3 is TGTGCCAGCAGGGGGTCGGAGGGGGGCTACACCTTC. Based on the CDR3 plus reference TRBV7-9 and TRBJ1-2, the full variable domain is DTGVSQNPRHKITKRGQNVTFRCDPISEHNRLYWYRQTLGQGPEFLTYFQNEAQLEKSRLLSDRFSAERPKGSFSTLEIQRTEQGDSAMYLCASRGSEGGYTFGSGTRLTVV.

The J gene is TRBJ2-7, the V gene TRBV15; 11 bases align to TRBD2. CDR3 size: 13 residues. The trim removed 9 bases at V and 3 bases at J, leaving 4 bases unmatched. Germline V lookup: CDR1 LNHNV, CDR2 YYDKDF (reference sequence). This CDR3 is CATAGTSGYEQYF. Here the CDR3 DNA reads TGTGCCACAGCCGGGACTAGCGGCTACGAGCAGTACTTC.

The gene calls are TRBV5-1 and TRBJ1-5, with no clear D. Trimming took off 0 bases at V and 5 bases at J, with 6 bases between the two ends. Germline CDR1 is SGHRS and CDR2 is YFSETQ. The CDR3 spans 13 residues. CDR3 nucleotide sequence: TGCGCCAGCAGCTTGGGCGGGGATCAGCCCCAGCATTTT. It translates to CASSLGGDQPQHF. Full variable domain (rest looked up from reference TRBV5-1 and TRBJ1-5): KAGVTQTPRYLIKTRGQQVTLSCSPISGHRSVSWYQQTPGQGLQFLFEYFSETQRNKGNFPGRFSGRQFSNSRSEMNVSTLELGDSALYLCASSLGGDQPQHFGDGTRLSIL.

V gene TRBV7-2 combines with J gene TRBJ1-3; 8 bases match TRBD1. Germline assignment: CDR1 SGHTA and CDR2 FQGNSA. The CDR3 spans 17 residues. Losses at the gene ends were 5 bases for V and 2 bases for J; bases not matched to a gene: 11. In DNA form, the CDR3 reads TGTGCCAGCAGCCTCAGTCTCACAGGGGGAGCTGGAAACACCATATATTTT. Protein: CASSLSLTGGAGNTIYF.

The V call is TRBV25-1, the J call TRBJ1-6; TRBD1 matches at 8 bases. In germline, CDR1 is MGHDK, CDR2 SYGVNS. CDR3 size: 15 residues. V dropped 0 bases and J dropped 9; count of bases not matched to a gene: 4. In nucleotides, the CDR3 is TGTGCCAGCAGTGAATATACAGGGGGATTTTCACCCCTCCACTTT. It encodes CASSEYTGGFSPLHF.

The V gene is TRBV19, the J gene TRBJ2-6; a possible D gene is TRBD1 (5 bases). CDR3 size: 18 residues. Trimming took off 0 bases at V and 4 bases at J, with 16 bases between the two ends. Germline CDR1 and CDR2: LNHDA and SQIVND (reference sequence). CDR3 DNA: TGTGCCAGTAGTATAGATTCGCCCAGGGTGCTCGGGGCCAACGTCCTGACTTTC. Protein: CASSIDSPRVLGANVLTF. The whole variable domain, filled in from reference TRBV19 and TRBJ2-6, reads DGGITQSPKYLFRKEGQNVTLSCEQNLNHDAMYWYRQDPGQGLRLIYYSQIVNDFQKGDIAEGYSVSREKKESFPLTVTSAQKNPTAFYLCASSIDSPRVLGANVLTFGAGSRLTVL.

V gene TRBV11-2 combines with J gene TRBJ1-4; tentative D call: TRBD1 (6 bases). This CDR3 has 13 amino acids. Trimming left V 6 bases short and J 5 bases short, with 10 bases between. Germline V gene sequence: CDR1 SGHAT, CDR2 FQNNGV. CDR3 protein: CASSRQVNEKLFF. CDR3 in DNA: TGTGCCAGCAGTCGACAGGTCAATGAAAAACTGTTTTTT.

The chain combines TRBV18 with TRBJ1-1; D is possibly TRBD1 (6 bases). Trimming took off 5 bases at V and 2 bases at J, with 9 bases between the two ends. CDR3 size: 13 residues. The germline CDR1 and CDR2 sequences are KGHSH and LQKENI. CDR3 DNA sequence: TGTGCCAGCTCAGGACAGTACAACACTGAAGCTTTCTTT. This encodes CASSGQYNTEAFF.

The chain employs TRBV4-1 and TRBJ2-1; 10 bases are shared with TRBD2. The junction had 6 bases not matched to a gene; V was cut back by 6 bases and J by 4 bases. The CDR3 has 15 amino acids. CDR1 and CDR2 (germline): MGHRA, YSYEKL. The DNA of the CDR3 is TGCGCCAGCAGTACCGGGACTAGCGCTTACAATGAGCAGTTCTTC. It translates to CASSTGTSAYNEQFF.

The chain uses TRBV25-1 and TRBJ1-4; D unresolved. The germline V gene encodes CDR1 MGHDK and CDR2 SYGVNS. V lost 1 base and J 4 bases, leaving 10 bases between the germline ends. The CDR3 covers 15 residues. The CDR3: CASSEFEGDNEKLFF. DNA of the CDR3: TGTGCCAGCAGTGAATTCGAGGGAGATAATGAAAAACTGTTTTTT.

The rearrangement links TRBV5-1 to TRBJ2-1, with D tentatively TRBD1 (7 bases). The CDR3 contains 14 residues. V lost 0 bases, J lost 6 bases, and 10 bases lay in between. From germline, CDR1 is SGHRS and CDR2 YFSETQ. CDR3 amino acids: CASSLGQGGNEQFF. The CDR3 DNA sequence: TGCGCCAGCAGCTTGGGACAGGGAGGCAATGAGCAGTTCTTC.

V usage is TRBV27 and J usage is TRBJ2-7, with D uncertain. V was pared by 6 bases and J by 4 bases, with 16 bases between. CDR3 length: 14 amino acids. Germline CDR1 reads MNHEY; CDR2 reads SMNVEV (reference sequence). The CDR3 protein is CASSLMASDYEQYF. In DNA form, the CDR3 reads TGTGCCAGCAGCTTGATGGCTAGTGATTACGAGCAGTACTTC.

CDR3 nucleotide sequence: TGTGCCACCAGCAGAGGCGGTAGGCTAGGTCAGGGGGGTATAGCCAAAAACATTCAGTACTTC. Protein sequence: CATSRGGRLGQGGIAKNIQYF. The chain combines TRBV15 with TRBJ2-4; D may be TRBD1 (7 bases). The germline gives CDR1 LNHNV, CDR2 YYDKDF (reference sequence). There are 21 residues in the CDR3. V lost 1 base and J lost 0, with 25 bases in between.

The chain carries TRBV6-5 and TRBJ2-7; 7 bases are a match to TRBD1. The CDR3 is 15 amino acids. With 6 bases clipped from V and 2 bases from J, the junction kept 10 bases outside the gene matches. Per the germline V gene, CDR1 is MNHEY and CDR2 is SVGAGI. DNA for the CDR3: TGTGCCAGCAGGCCCCCCGTGGGGACAGCCTACGAGCAGTACTTC. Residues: CASRPPVGTAYEQYF.

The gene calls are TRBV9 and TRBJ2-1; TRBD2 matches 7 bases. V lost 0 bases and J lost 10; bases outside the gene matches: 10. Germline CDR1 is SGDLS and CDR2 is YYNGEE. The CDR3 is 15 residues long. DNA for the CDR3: TGTGCCAGCAGCGTAGAGTTTGGGCGGGAGTGGGAGCAGTTCTTC. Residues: CASSVEFGREWEQFF.

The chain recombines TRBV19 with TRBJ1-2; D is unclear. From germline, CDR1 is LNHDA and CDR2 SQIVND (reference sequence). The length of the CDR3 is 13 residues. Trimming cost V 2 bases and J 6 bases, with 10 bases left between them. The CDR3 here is CASSIRTVDGYTF. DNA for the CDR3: TGTGCCAGTAGTATAAGAACTGTGGATGGCTACACCTTC.

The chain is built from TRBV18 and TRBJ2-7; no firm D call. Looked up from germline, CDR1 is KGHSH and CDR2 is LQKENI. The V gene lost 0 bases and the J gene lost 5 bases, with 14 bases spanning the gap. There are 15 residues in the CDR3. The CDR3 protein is CASSPPGRYGDEQYF. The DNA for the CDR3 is TGTGCCAGCTCACCACCTGGGCGCTACGGCGACGAGCAGTACTTC.

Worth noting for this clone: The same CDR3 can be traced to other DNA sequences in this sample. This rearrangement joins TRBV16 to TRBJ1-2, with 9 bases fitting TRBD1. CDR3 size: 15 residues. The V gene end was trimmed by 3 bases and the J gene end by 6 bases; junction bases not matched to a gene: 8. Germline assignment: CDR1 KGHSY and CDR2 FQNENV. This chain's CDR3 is CASSQTTGGLNGYTF. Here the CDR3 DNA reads TGTGCCAGCAGCCAGACGACAGGGGGGCTTAATGGCTACACCTTC.

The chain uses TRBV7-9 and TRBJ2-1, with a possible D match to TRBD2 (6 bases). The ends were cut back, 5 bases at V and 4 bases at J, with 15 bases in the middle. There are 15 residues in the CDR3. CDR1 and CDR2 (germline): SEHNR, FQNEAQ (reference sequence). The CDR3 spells CASSPLRERYNEQFF. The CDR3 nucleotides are TGTGCCAGCAGCCCCCTCCGGGAGAGGTACAATGAGCAGTTCTTC.

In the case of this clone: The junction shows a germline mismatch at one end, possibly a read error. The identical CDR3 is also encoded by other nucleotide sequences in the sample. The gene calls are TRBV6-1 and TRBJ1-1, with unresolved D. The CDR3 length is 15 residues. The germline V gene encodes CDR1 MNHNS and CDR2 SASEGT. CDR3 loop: CASSINGVMNTEAFF. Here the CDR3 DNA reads TGTGCCAGCAGTATTAACGGGGTCATGAACACTGAGGCTTTCTTT.

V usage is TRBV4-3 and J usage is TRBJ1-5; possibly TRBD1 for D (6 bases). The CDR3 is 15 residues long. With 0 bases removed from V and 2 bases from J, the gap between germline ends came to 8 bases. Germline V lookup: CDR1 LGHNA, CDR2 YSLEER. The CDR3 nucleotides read TGCGCCAGCAGCCAAGAACAGGGTGGCAATCAGCCCCAGCATTTT. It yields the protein CASSQEQGGNQPQHF.

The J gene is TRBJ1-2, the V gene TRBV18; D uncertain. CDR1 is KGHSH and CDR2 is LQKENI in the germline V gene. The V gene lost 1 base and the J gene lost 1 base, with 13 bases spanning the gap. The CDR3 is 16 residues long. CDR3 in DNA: TGTGCCAGCTCACCACAGGCGGAAATCGATAACTATGGCTACACCTTC. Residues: CASSPQAEIDNYGYTF.